This is a list of T cell receptor beta chains from one sample in a study of breast tumors, draining lymph nodes, adjacent tissues. MiXCR, run by TCRdb on the multiplex PCR reads, gives a single entry per CDR3 protein. Of about 230,000 distinct CDR3 sequences listed, approximately 30% are singletons. Input material: axillary lymph node tissue. The receptor source for this set is a female donor with breast cancer. Some clones in this sample may be carry-over from other donors' samples. Each CDR3 is given with its conserved first and last residue. Each record gives: V gene, D gene, clone size, J gene, CDR3 protein, CDR3 DNA. The D gene is left open where the match is weak. The listing skips clone size in some rows; elsewhere it reads once, few, many or a size class.

TRBV6-5	-	many	TRBJ1-5	CASSYGHNQPQHF	TGTGCCAGCAGTTACGGACACAATCAGCCCCAGCATTTT
TRBV5-1	-	many	TRBJ2-1	CASSPIGGNEQFF	TGCGCCAGCAGCCCTATCGGAGGTAATGAGCAGTTCTTC
TRBV10-3	-	many	TRBJ2-5	CAISGGGGKETQYF	TGTGCCATCAGTGGGGGGGGCGGAAAAGAGACCCAGTACTTC
TRBV19	-	-	TRBJ1-1	CASIQIRGFHTEVFF	TGTGCCAGTATACAAATACGGGGCTTCCACACTGAAGTTTTCTTT
TRBV11-2	-	many	TRBJ1-3	CASKAAGSSGNTIYF	TGTGCCAGCAAAGCGGCGGGAAGCTCTGGAAACACCATATATTTT
TRBV18	-	-	TRBJ1-1	CASHQRGGVYEAFF	TGTGCCAGCCATCAAAGGGGAGGGGTGTATGAAGCTTTCTTT
TRBV2	-	-	TRBJ2-1	CASSEGLGLAEQFF	TGTGCCAGCAGTGAGGGGCTGGGTTTAGCTGAGCAGTTCTTC
TRBV20-1	-	-	TRBJ1-1	CSEGGHGNTEAFF	TGCAGTGAGGGGGGTCACGGGAACACTGAAGCTTTCTTT
TRBV6-5	TRBD2	many	TRBJ2-1	CAHPGGSYNEQFF	TGTGCCCACCCGGGAGGATCCTACAATGAGCAGTTCTTC
TRBV7-6	TRBD1	many	TRBJ1-3	CASSLGTVSGNTIYF	TGTGCCAGCAGCTTGGGGACAGTCTCTGGAAACACCATATATTTT
TRBV19	-	-	TRBJ1-3	CVSTPLMWGAGGNTIYF	TGTGTCAGTACCCCCCTAATGTGGGGGGCAGGTGGAAACACCATATATTTT
TRBV4-2	-	many	TRBJ2-3	CASSLHRMSDTQYF	TGTGCCAGCAGCCTCCATAGGATGTCAGATACGCAGTATTTT
TRBV27	-	few	TRBJ1-2	CASSRLTGIYGYTF	TGTGCCAGCAGCCGTCTTACAGGAATCTATGGCTACACCTTC
TRBV25-1	-	many	TRBJ2-3	CASMRISTDTQYF	TGTGCCAGCATGAGGATAAGCACAGATACGCAGTATTTT
TRBV7-8	-	many	TRBJ2-7	CASSLGGDTLSYEQYF	TGTGCCAGCAGCTTAGGGGGGGACACCCTCTCCTACGAGCAGTACTTC
TRBV24-1	TRBD2	many	TRBJ2-1	CATSDHGTSGRARGQFF	TGTGCCACCAGTGATCATGGGACTAGCGGGAGGGCTCGTGGGCAGTTCTTC
TRBV9	-	many	TRBJ2-2	CASSGTGELFF	TGTGCCAGCAGCGGGACCGGGGAGCTGTTTTTT
TRBV4-2	-	many	TRBJ2-2	CASSQDMGAGIGELFF	TGTGCCAGCAGCCAAGATATGGGAGCAGGGATCGGGGAGCTGTTTTTT
TRBV12-3/TRBV12-4	TRBD2	many	TRBJ2-3	CATGLAVGTDTQYF	TGTGCCACCGGACTAGCGGTTGGCACAGATACGCAGTATTTT
TRBV2	-	many	TRBJ1-1	CASSGAGEAFF	TGTGCCAGCAGTGGGGCGGGTGAAGCTTTCTTT
TRBV25-1	TRBD2	many	TRBJ2-7	CATQGRTSVEQYF	TGTGCCACCCAAGGCCGGACTAGCGTTGAGCAGTACTTC
TRBV20-1	TRBD2	many	TRBJ2-1	CSARAGLAGGEQFF	TGCAGTGCTAGGGCTGGACTAGCGGGAGGTGAGCAGTTCTTC
TRBV5-1	TRBD2	many	TRBJ2-3	CASSLAGERDTQYF	TGCGCCAGCAGCTTAGCGGGAGAGCGAGATACGCAGTATTTT
TRBV12-3/TRBV12-4	TRBD1	many	TRBJ2-2	CASSFPTGGGTGELFF	TGTGCCAGCAGTTTCCCCACAGGGGGCGGTACCGGGGAGCTGTTTTTT
TRBV12-3/TRBV12-4	TRBD2	many	TRBJ2-3	CASSTTSEGATDTQYF	TGTGCCAGCAGTACGACTAGCGAAGGGGCCACAGATACGCAGTATTTT
TRBV11-3	TRBD2	many	TRBJ2-1	CASSLGTSGIYNEQFF	TGTGCCAGCAGCTTGGGGACTAGCGGGATCTACAATGAGCAGTTCTTC
TRBV6-5	TRBD1	-	TRBJ1-1	CASSYGLTGDTEAFF	TGTGCCAGCAGTTACGGTCTCACAGGGGACACTGAAGCTTTCTTT
TRBV2	TRBD1	many	TRBJ1-5	CASSAGQGVDQPQHF	TGTGCCAGCAGTGCGGGACAGGGAGTAGATCAGCCCCAGCATTTT
TRBV5-1	TRBD1	many	TRBJ2-1	CASSLFGQGGREQFF	TGCGCCAGCAGCTTGTTTGGACAGGGAGGTCGGGAGCAGTTCTTC
TRBV7-9	-	many	TRBJ2-7	CASSLLTSTYSYEQYF	TGTGCCAGCAGCCTCCTTACATCAACCTACTCCTACGAGCAGTACTTC
TRBV29-1	-	many	TRBJ2-7	CSAGFRGAGEQYF	TGCAGCGCTGGGTTTAGAGGGGCGGGGGAGCAGTACTTC
TRBV14	-	many	TRBJ2-5	CASSPRAGPRETQYF	TGTGCCAGCAGCCCTCGGGCAGGCCCCCGAGAGACCCAGTACTTC
TRBV20-1	TRBD2	many	TRBJ2-1	CSGGLAGAEQFF	TGCAGTGGGGGACTAGCGGGAGCTGAGCAGTTCTTC
TRBV6-2/TRBV6-3	-	-	TRBJ1-2	CASSRGVGYTF	TGTGCCAGCAGTAGAGGGGTAGGCTACACCTTC
TRBV12-3/TRBV12-4	TRBD1	once	TRBJ1-4	CASSSGTVNEKLFF	TGTGCCAGCAGTTCCGGGACAGTGAATGAAAAACTGTTTTTT
TRBV12-5	TRBD1	-	TRBJ2-5	CASGPNRGKLETQYF	TGTGCTAGTGGTCCCAACAGGGGAAAGTTAGAGACCCAGTACTTC
TRBV7-2	-	-	TRBJ1-1	CASSPVRELQAFF	TGTGCCAGCAGCCCCGTGCGGGAACTTCAAGCTTTCTTT
TRBV24-1	TRBD2	-	TRBJ2-1	CATSASSGRVYNEQFF	TGTGCCACCAGTGCTAGTAGCGGGAGAGTCTACAATGAGCAGTTCTTC
TRBV10-3	-	many	TRBJ2-3	CAISVRGERGADTQYF	TGTGCCATCAGTGTGCGGGGAGAACGAGGGGCAGATACGCAGTATTTT
TRBV20-1	TRBD2	many	TRBJ2-1	CSARIGGRLEGVFF	TGCAGTGCTAGAATCGGGGGGAGACTAGAAGGGGTGTTCTTC
TRBV4-1	-	many	TRBJ2-7	CASSQNAGSSYEQYF	TGCGCCAGCAGCCAGAACGCTGGGAGCTCCTACGAGCAGTACTTC
TRBV11-2	-	-	TRBJ2-2	CASSSVIGELFF	TGTGCCAGCAGCTCAGTTATAGGGGAGCTGTTTTTT
TRBV28	TRBD1	-	TRBJ2-7	CASSITGGYEQYF	TGTGCCAGCAGTATCACAGGGGGGTACGAGCAGTACTTC
TRBV2	-	-	TRBJ1-1	CASSQDGEDTEAFF	TGTGCCAGCAGTCAGGACGGGGAGGACACTGAAGCTTTCTTT
TRBV5-1	-	many	TRBJ2-7	CASSLAGRRYEQYF	TGCGCCAGCAGCTTGGCTGGACGGCGCTACGAGCAGTACTTC
TRBV7-7	-	many	TRBJ2-5	CASSLSTWGAETQYF	TGTGCTAGCAGCTTAAGTACGTGGGGGGCAGAGACCCAGTACTTC
TRBV6-6	TRBD1	-	TRBJ1-6	CASRTGASSYNSPLHF	TGTGCCAGTAGGACAGGGGCGAGCTCCTATAATTCACCCCTCCACTTT
TRBV18	TRBD1	-	TRBJ1-3	CASSPPPPGGGNTIYF	TGTGCCAGCTCACCACCCCCTCCAGGGGGAGGAAACACCATATATTTT
TRBV6-6	-	many	TRBJ2-1	CASSYSPPGTYNEQFF	TGTGCCAGCAGTTACTCACCGCCGGGCACTTACAATGAGCAGTTCTTC
TRBV28	TRBD1	few	TRBJ1-5	CASSFGTGGGVVSNQPQHF	TGTGCCAGCAGTTTTGGGACAGGGGGAGGCGTAGTGAGCAATCAGCCCCAGCATTTT